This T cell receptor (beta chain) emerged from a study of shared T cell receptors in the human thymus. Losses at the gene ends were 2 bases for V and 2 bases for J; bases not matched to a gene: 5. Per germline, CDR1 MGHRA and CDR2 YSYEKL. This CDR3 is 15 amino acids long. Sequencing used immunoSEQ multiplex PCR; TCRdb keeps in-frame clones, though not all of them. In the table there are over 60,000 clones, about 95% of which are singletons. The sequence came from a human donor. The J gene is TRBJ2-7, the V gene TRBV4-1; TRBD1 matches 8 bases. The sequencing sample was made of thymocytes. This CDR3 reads CASSQPRGRPYEQYF. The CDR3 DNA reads TGCGCCAGCAGCCAACCCAGGGGGCGACCCTACGAGCAGTACTTC.